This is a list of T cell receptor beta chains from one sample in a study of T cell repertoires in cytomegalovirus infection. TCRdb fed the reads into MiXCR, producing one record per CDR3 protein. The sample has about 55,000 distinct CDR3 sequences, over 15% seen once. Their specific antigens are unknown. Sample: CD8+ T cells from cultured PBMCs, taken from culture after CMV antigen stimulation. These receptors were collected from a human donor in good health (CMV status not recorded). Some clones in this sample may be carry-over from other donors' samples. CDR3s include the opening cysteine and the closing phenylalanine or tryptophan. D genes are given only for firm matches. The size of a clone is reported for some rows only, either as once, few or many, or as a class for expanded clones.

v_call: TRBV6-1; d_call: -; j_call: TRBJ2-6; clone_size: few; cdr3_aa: CASSERRPPLGQANVLTF; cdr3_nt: TGTGCCAGCAGTGAAAGAAGGCCGCCTTTGGGGCAGGCCAACGTCCTGACTTTC
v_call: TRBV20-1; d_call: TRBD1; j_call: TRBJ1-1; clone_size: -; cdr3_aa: CSASGGGDTEAFF; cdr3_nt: TGCAGTGCATCAGGGGGGGGAGACACTGAAGCTTTCTTT
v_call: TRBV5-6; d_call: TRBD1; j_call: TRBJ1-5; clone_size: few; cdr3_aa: CASSSTGQGNLQPQHF; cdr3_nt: TGTGCCAGCAGCTCAACGGGACAGGGGAACCTTCAGCCCCAGCATTTT
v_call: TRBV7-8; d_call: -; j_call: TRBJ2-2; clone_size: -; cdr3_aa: CASSSRRPRGTGELFF; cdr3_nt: TGTGCCAGCAGCTCAAGGAGGCCCCGAGGCACCGGGGAGCTGTTTTTT
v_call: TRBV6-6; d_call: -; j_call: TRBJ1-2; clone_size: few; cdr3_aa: CASSPGTNYGYTF; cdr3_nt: TGTGCCAGCAGTCCAGGGACTAACTATGGCTACACCTTC
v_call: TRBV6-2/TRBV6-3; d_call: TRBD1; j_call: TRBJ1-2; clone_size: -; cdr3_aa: CASSYSTTGSTPGYTF; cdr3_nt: TGTGCCAGCAGTTACTCGACGACAGGGTCCACTCCCGGCTACACCTTC
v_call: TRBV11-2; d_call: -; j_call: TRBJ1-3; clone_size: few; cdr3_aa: CASSPGQFSADSGGNTIYF; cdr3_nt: TGTGCCAGCAGCCCCGGACAGTTCTCGGCGGATTCTGGTGGAAACACCATATATTTT
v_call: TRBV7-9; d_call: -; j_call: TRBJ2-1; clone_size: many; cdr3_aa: CASSLGRQEQFF; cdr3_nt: TGTGCCAGCAGCTTAGGAAGACAAGAGCAGTTCTTC
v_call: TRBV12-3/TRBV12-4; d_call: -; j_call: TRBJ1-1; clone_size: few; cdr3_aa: CASSLDGAEAFF; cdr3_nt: TGTGCCAGCAGTTTAGATGGGGCTGAAGCTTTCTTT
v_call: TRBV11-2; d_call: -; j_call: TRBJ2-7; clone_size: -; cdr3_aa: CASSLVPGEQYF; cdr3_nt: TGTGCCAGCAGCTTAGTTCCAGGCGAGCAGTACTTC
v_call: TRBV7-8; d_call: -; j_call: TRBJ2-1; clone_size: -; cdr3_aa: CASSLVGHLAEIQFF; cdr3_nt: TGTGCCAGCAGCTTAGTGGGTCATTTAGCGGAGATACAGTTCTTC
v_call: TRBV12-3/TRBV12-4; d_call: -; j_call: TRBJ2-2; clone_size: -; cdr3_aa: CASSPPGEIPTGELFF; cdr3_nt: TGTGCCAGCAGTCCCCCCGGGGAGATACCAACCGGGGAGCTGTTTTTT
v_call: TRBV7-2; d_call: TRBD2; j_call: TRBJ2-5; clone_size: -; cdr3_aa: CASSLGGWRGGLNQETQYF; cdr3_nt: TGTGCCAGCAGCTTAGGCGGGTGGCGGGGGGGCCTGAACCAAGAGACCCAGTACTTC
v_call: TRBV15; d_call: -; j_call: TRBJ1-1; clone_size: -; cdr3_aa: CATSRSGTEAFF; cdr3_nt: TGTGCCACCAGCAGGAGCGGGACTGAAGCTTTCTTT
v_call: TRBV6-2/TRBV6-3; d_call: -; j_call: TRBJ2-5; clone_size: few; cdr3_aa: CASSWTWRQETQYF; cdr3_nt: TGTGCCAGCAGCTGGACATGGCGGCAAGAGACCCAGTACTTC
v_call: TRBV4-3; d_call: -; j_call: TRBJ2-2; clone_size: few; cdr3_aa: CASSQDSLHGDTGELFF; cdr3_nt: TGCGCCAGCAGCCAAGATTCCCTACATGGGGACACCGGGGAGCTGTTTTTT
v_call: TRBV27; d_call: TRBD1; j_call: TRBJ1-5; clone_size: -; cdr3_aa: CASSSGTGNQPQHF; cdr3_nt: TGTGCCAGCAGTTCCGGGACAGGGAATCAGCCCCAGCATTTT
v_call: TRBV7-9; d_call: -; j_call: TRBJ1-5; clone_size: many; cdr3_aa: CASSITGSGNQPQHF; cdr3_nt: TGTGCCAGCAGCATTACAGGGTCGGGCAATCAGCCCCAGCATTTT